The following is a TCR beta chain sequence with its context. Antigen: not known. Each CDR3 protein gets one entry after TCRdb re-called the reads with MiXCR. Among about 85,000 distinct CDR3 sequences listed, around half were seen once. These data belong to a study of T cell repertoires in cytomegalovirus infection. Germline V gene lookup returns CDR1 SNHLY and CDR2 FYNNEI. CDR3 size: 13 residues. Trimming shortened V by 7 bases and J by 2 bases, and 9 bases separated the two germline ends. General study findings and limits: HLA-C-restricted CMV-specific TCR beta clonotypes were dominant in the ex vivo response.

This chain uses TRBV2 with TRBJ2-1; perhaps TRBD2 as D (5 bases). The sequence came from a human donor in good health (CMV status not recorded). Some clones in this sample may be carry-over from other donors' samples. The sequencing here drew on CD8+ T cells from cultured PBMCs, taken from culture after CMV antigen stimulation. The CDR3: CASKSGAYNEQFF. For the CDR3, the DNA is TGTGCCAGCAAAAGCGGCGCCTACAATGAGCAGTTCTTC.